This T cell receptor (beta chain) was sequenced during a study of blood T cell repertoires in COVID-19. Seattle patients were enrolled during active infection and followed longitudinally. V lost 3 bases and J lost 5; bases outside the gene matches: 7. There are 15 residues in the CDR3. CDR1 is SGDLS and CDR2 is YYNGEE in the germline V gene. Repertoires were generated with immunoSEQ multiplex PCR, while TCRdb's copy carries only in-frame clones and drops some. The sample has a few hundred thousand clones; about 91% are singletons. What was sequenced was peripheral blood. This chain links TRBV9 with TRBJ2-5; 10 bases map to TRBD2. This receptor was identified in a woman aged 25 to 39 with COVID-19, enrolled during active disease. CDR3 nucleotide sequence: TGTGCCAGCAGCGCCGGGACTAGCGTTGGGGAGACCCAGTACTTC. The encoded protein is CASSAGTSVGETQYF.